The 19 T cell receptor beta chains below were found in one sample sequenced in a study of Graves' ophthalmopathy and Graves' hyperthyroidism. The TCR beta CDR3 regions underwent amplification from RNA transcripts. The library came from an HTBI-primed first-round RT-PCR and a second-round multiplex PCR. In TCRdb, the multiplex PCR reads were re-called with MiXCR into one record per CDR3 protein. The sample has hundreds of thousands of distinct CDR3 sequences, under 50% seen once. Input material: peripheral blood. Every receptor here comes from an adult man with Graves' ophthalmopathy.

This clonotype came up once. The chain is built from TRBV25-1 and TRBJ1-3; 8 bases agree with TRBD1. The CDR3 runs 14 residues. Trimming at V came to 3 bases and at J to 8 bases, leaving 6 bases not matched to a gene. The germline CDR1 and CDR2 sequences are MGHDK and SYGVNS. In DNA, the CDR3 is TGTGCCAGCAGTGAGGCGACAGGGGCGCACACCATATATTTT. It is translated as CASSEATGAHTIYF.

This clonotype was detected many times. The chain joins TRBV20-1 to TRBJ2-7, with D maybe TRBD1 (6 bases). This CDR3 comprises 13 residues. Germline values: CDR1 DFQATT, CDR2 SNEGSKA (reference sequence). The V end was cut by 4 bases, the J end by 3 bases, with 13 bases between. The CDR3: CSAKQGPDYEQYF. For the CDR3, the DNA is TGCAGTGCTAAGCAGGGGCCTGACTACGAGCAGTACTTC.

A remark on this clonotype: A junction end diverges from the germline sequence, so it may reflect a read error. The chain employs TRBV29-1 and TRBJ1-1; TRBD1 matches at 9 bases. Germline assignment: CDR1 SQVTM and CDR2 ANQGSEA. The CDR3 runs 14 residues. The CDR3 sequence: CSAPRTGANTEAFF. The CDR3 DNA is TGCAGCGCCCCACGGACAGGGGCGAACACTGAGGCTTTCTTT.

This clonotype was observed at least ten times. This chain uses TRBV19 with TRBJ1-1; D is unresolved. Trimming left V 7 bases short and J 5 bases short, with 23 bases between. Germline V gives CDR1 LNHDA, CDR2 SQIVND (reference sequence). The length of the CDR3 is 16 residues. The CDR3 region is CASKNGRGSVRTEAFF. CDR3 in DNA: TGTGCCAGTAAGAACGGAAGAGGGTCTGTTAGGACTGAAGCTTTCTTT.

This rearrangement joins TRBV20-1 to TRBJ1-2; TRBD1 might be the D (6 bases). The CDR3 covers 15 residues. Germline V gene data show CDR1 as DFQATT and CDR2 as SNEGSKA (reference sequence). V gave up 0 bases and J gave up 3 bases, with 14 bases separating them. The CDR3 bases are TGCAGTGCTAGAGATCGTGGGAGGGGGGACTATGGCTACACCTTC. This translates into CSARDRGRGDYGYTF.

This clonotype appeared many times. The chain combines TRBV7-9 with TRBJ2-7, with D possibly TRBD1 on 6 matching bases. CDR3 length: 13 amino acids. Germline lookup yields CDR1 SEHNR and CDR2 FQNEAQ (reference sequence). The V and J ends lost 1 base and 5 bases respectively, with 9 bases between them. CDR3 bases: TGTGCCAGCAGCTTAGACAGGGTAAACGAGCAGTACTTC. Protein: CASSLDRVNEQYF.

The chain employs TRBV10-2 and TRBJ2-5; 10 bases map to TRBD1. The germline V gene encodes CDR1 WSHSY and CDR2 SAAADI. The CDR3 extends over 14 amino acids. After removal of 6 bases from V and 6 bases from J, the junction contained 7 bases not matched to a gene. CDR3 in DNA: TGCGCCAGCAGGGGGACAGGGGTACCCAAGACCCAGTACTTC. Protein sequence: CASRGTGVPKTQYF.

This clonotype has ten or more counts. The CDR3 region is CASRRTGKGYTF. CDR3 in DNA: TGTGCCAGCAGGCGGACAGGGAAGGGCTACACCTTC. V and J are TRBV5-8 and TRBJ1-2, with 8 bases aligning to TRBD1. The CDR3 is made up of 12 amino acids. Per the germline V gene, CDR1 is SGHTS and CDR2 is YDEGEE. V shed 5 bases, J shed 8 bases, and the junction held 5 bases outside the gene matches.

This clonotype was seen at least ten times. In DNA, the CDR3 is TGTGCCAGCAGCCCCAGACAGGACCACGCAACTGAAGCTTTCTTT. This codes for CASSPRQDHATEAFF. The J gene is TRBJ1-1, the V gene TRBV7-2; D may be TRBD1 (6 bases). There are 15 residues in the CDR3. Per the germline V gene, CDR1 is SGHTA and CDR2 is FQGNSA. V was clipped by 5 bases and J by 5 bases, with 18 bases between them.

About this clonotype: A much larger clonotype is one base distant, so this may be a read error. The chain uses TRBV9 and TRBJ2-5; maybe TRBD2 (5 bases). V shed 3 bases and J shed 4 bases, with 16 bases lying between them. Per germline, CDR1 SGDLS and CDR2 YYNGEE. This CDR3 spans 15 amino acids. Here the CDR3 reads CASSALAGMGETQYF. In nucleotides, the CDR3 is TGTGCCAGCAGCGCCCTCGCGGGTATGGGAGAGACCCAGTACTTC.

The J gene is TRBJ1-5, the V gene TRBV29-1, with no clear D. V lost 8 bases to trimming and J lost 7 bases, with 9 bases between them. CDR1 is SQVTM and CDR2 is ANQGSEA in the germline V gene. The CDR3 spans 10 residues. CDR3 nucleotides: TGCAGCACGGGAGAACAGCCCCAGCATTTT. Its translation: CSTGEQPQHF.

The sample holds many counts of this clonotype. The CDR3 protein is CASSLEGTGGARYGYTF. As DNA, the CDR3 is TGTGCCAGCAGCTTAGAGGGGACAGGGGGCGCACGGTATGGCTACACCTTC. The chain uses TRBV7-2 and TRBJ1-2; 12 bases are shared with TRBD1. J was trimmed by 5 bases and V by 1 base; bases with no gene match: 8. Germline CDR1 is SGHTA and CDR2 is FQGNSA. The CDR3 consists of 17 residues.

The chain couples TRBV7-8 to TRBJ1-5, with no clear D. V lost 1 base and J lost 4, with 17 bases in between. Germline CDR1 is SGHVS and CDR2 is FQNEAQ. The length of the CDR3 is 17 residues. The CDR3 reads CASSLVAGPITNQPQHF. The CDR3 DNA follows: TGTGCCAGCAGCTTAGTGGCCGGCCCCATAACTAATCAGCCCCAGCATTTT. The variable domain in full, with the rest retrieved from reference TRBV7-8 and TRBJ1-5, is GAGVSQSPRYKVAKRGQDVALRCDPISGHVSLFWYQQALGQGPEFLTYFQNEAQLDKSGLPSDRFFAERPEGSVSTLKIQRTQQEDSAVYLCASSLVAGPITNQPQHFGDGTRLSIL.

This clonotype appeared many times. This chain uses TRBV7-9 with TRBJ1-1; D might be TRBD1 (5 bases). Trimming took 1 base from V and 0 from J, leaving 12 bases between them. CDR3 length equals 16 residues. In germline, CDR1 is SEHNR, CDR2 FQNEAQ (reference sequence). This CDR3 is CASSLVGGTMNTEAFF. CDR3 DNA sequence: TGTGCCAGCAGCTTAGTTGGGGGAACCATGAACACTGAAGCTTTCTTT.

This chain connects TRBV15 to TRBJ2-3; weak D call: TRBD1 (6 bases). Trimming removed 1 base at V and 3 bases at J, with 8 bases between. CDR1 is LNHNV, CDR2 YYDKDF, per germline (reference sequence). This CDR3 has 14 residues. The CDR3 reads CATSRVTGTDTQYF. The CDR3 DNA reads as TGTGCCACCAGCAGAGTGACAGGTACAGATACGCAGTATTTT.

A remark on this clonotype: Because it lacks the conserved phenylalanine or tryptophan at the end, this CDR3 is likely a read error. In DNA form, the CDR3 reads TGTGCCAGTACCGATGGCAGGGGAGGAACTAATGAAAAACTGTTTTCT. It specifies CASTDGRGGTNEKLFS. The rearrangement links TRBV19 to TRBJ1-4, with D perhaps matching TRBD1 (6 bases). Deletions cut 7 bases from V and 1 base from J, with 16 bases between. Germline CDR1 and CDR2: LNHDA and SQIVND (reference sequence). This CDR3 comprises 16 residues.

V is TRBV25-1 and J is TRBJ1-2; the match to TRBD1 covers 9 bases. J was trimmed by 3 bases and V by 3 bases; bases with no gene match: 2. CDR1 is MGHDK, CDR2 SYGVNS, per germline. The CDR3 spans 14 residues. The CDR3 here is CASSEGTGHYGYTF. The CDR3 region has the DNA TGTGCCAGCAGTGAGGGGACAGGGCACTATGGCTACACCTTC.

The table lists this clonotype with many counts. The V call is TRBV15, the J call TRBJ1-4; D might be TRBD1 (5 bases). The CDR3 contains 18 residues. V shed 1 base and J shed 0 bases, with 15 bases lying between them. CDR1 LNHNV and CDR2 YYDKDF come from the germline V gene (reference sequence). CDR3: CATSRGGWGTSTNEKLFF. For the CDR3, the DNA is TGTGCCACCAGCAGAGGGGGGTGGGGCACCTCAACTAATGAAAAACTGTTTTTT.

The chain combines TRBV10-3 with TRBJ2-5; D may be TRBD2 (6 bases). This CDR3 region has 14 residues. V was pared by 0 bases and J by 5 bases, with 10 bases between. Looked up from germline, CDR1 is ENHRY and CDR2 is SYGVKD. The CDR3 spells CAISESRGRETQYF. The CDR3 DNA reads TGTGCCATCAGTGAGTCGAGAGGGAGGGAGACCCAGTACTTC.